These 30 T cell receptor beta chains came from one sample sequenced in a study of T cell responses to AZD1222 COVID-19 vaccine. The method was immunoSEQ multiplex PCR; TCRdb's version includes in-frame clones alone and lacks a portion of them. Among 150,000 to 200,000 clones, 85% to 95% were seen once, and the ten largest hold less than 2.5%. The source material was peripheral blood, sampled on day 0 of AZD1222 vaccination. The receptors originated from an adult in good health.

With regard to this clone: The same CDR3 is also encoded by other DNA sequences in this sample. The V call is TRBV19, the J call TRBJ1-2; a possible D gene is TRBD1 (5 bases). V dropped 3 bases and J dropped 1 base, with 6 bases sitting between them. The CDR3 has 13 residues. Germline-derived CDR1 and CDR2 are LNHDA and SQIVND (reference sequence). The CDR3 nucleotides are TGTGCCAGTAGTATTCAGGGTAACTATGGCTACACCTTC. This gives the protein CASSIQGNYGYTF. Full variable domain (outside the CDR3, taken from reference TRBV19 and TRBJ1-2): DGGITQSPKYLFRKEGQNVTLSCEQNLNHDAMYWYRQDPGQGLRLIYYSQIVNDFQKGDIAEGYSVSREKKESFPLTVTSAQKNPTAFYLCASSIQGNYGYTFGSGTRLTVV.

V is TRBV2 and J is TRBJ2-2, with TRBD1 matching over 9 bases. Germline lookup yields CDR1 SNHLY and CDR2 FYNNEI. The CDR3 loop spans 16 amino acids. V was clipped by 6 bases and J by 5 bases; unmatched bases: 10. CDR3 coding DNA: TGTGCCAGCAGGAAACGGGGACAGGGAGTTACCGGGGAGCTGTTTTTT. Residues: CASRKRGQGVTGELFF. Together with reference TRBV2 and TRBJ2-2, the CDR3 gives the full variable domain: EPEVTQTPSHQVTQMGQEVILRCVPISNHLYFYWYRQILGQKVEFLVSFYNNEISEKSEIFDDQFSVERPDGSNFTLKIRSTKLEDSAMYFCASRKRGQGVTGELFFGEGSRLTVL.

The chain joins TRBV5-1 to TRBJ2-1; a possible D gene is TRBD1 (6 bases). The CDR3 consists of 13 residues. The ends were cut back, 6 bases at V and 4 bases at J, with 11 bases in the middle. Germline loops: CDR1 SGHRS, CDR2 YFSETQ. The CDR3, as DNA: TGCGCCAGCACCGAGGGGGAGTACAATGAGCAGTTCTTC. Translated, it gives CASTEGEYNEQFF.

The rearrangement links TRBV7-9 to TRBJ2-1, with TRBD2 matching over 10 bases. Germline V gene data show CDR1 as SEHNR and CDR2 as FQNEAQ (reference sequence). The CDR3 spans 16 residues. J gave up 5 bases and V 4 bases, and 8 bases lay outside the gene matches. For the CDR3, the DNA is TGTGCCAGCAGCTCCCTCGCGCTAGCGGGGGACAATGAGCAGTTCTTC. Its protein is CASSSLALAGDNEQFF. Combining the CDR3 with reference TRBV7-9 and TRBJ2-1 gives the whole variable domain DTGVSQNPRHKITKRGQNVTFRCDPISEHNRLYWYRQTLGQGPEFLTYFQNEAQLEKSRLLSDRFSAERPKGSFSTLEIQRTEQGDSAMYLCASSSLALAGDNEQFFGPGTRLTVL.

The chain carries TRBV27 and TRBJ1-2; 7 bases are shared with TRBD1. The CDR3 sequence is 14 residues long. After removal of 6 bases from V and 2 bases from J, the junction contained 6 bases not matched to a gene. Germline V lookup: CDR1 MNHEY, CDR2 SMNVEV (reference sequence). DNA of the CDR3: TGTGCCAGCAGCCTGGGACAGCCAAACTATGGCTACACCTTC. It codes for CASSLGQPNYGYTF.

This clone was found a few times. This chain joins TRBV3-1 (or the pseudogene TRBV3-2) and TRBJ1-2, with 8 bases that match TRBD1. Trimming cost V 3 bases and J 6 bases; bases outside gene matches: 6. This CDR3 contains 14 residues. Germline values: CDR1 LGHDT, CDR2 YNNKEL (reference sequence). This CDR3 reads CASSQPGQAHGYTF. The CDR3 DNA reads TGTGCCAGCAGCCAGCCGGGACAGGCGCATGGCTACACCTTC.

This clone was recorded once. V gene TRBV6-2 or TRBV6-3 combines with J gene TRBJ2-2; D is perhaps TRBD1 (6 bases). This CDR3 spans 15 amino acids. Germline CDR1 is MNHEY and CDR2 is SVGEGT. Trimming stripped 4 bases from V and 5 bases from J, with 14 bases between. This CDR3 reads CASSWGRQGTGELFF. CDR3 coding DNA: TGTGCCAGCAGTTGGGGTCGCCAGGGGACCGGGGAGCTGTTTTTT.

The CDR3 DNA is TGTGCCAGCAGCGACATGGTACGGGGGGCCAATGAGCAGTTCTTC. This encodes CASSDMVRGANEQFF. The chain employs TRBV4-2 and TRBJ2-1, with D perhaps TRBD2 (7 bases). V dropped 5 bases and J dropped 6 bases, with 17 bases sitting between them. CDR3 size: 15 residues. Looked up from germline, CDR1 is LGHNA and CDR2 is YNFKEQ.

The chain recombines TRBV5-4 with TRBJ1-3; D is unclear. V lost 4 bases to trimming and J lost 2 bases, with 13 bases between them. The CDR3 covers 15 residues. Looked up from germline, CDR1 is SGHNT and CDR2 is YYREEE (reference sequence). The DNA of the CDR3 is TGTGCCAGCAGCCCAGACCCGGCGGCTGGAAACACCATATATTTT. Translating gives CASSPDPAAGNTIYF. Using reference TRBV5-4 and TRBJ1-3 for the parts outside the CDR3, the full variable domain is ETGVTQSPTHLIKTRGQQVTLRCSSQSGHNTVSWYQQALGQGPQFIFQYYREEENGRGNFPPRFSGLQFPNYSSELNVNALELDDSALYLCASSPDPAAGNTIYFGEGSWLTVV.

The gene calls are TRBV5-1 and TRBJ2-7, with 11 bases fitting TRBD1. V dropped 3 bases and J dropped 0; count of bases not matched to a gene: 2. Germline CDR1 and CDR2: SGHRS and YFSETQ. CDR3 length: 15 amino acids. The CDR3 sequence: CASSSGTGGSYEQYF. As DNA, the CDR3 is TGCGCCAGCAGCTCCGGGACAGGGGGCTCCTACGAGCAGTACTTC.

The CDR3 protein is CASSLPGVGQPQHF. The CDR3 DNA reads as TGTGCCAGCAGTTTACCAGGGGTCGGTCAGCCCCAGCATTTT. This chain connects TRBV28 to TRBJ1-5, with D perhaps matching TRBD1 (6 bases). V was shortened by 2 bases and J by 6 bases, with 11 bases between the two germline ends. The CDR3 has 14 residues. CDR1 MDHEN and CDR2 SYDVKM come from the germline V gene.

The chain combines TRBV7-2 with TRBJ2-1, with TRBD2 matching over 9 bases. In germline, CDR1 is SGHTA, CDR2 FQGNSA. J gave up 4 bases and V 1 base, and 5 bases lay outside the gene matches. CDR3 size: 16 residues. CDR3 sequence: CASSLVGGGGYNEQFF. For the CDR3, the DNA is TGTGCCAGCAGCTTAGTTGGCGGGGGGGGATACAATGAGCAGTTCTTC.

V and J are TRBV6-2 or TRBV6-3 and TRBJ1-2; D perhaps matches TRBD1 (6 bases). The V end was cut by 4 bases, the J end by 4 bases, with 13 bases between. The CDR3 covers 14 residues. The germline CDR1 and CDR2 sequences are MNHEY and SVGEGT. The CDR3 DNA sequence: TGTGCCAGCAGTTTGGCAGGGGACTTCTATGGCTACACCTTC. Translating it yields CASSLAGDFYGYTF.

The chain links TRBV9 to TRBJ1-6; tentative D call: TRBD1 (6 bases). The V gene's germline CDR1 is SGDLS and CDR2 YYNGEE. V was clipped by 2 bases and J by 6 bases, with 12 bases between them. This CDR3 comprises 15 residues. For the CDR3, the DNA is TGTGCCAGCAGCGTGGCAGGGGACGGTAATTCACCCCTCCACTTT. Translating it yields CASSVAGDGNSPLHF.

The chain carries TRBV10-3 and TRBJ2-3, with 7 bases aligning to TRBD1. Germline CDR1 and CDR2: ENHRY and SYGVKD. Trimming took 6 bases from V and 0 from J; bases not matched to a gene: 9. The CDR3 is 16 residues long. CDR3 nucleotide sequence: TGTGCCATCAGGGATGAAGGGACAGTGAGCACAGATACGCAGTATTTT. It translates to CAIRDEGTVSTDTQYF.

The chain employs TRBV5-8 and TRBJ1-5; D is possibly TRBD1 (6 bases). Germline V gives CDR1 SGHTS, CDR2 YDEGEE. Trimming removed 3 bases from V and 5 bases from J, with 15 bases in between. The CDR3 has 15 residues. CDR3 in DNA: TGTGCCAGCAGCTCCAGGGGAGGGAGGGATCAGCCCCAGCATTTT. Its translation: CASSSRGGRDQPQHF.

The chain combines TRBV29-1 with TRBJ2-1; 10 bases align to TRBD1. Germline CDR1 and CDR2: SQVTM and ANQGSEA. The length of the CDR3 is 15 residues. V shed 3 bases, J shed 4 bases, and the junction held 6 bases outside the gene matches. This chain's CDR3 is CSVEGPGQGYNEQFF. CDR3 DNA sequence: TGCAGCGTTGAGGGGCCGGGACAGGGGTACAATGAGCAGTTCTTC.

V and J are TRBV11-2 and TRBJ2-5, with a tentative D call TRBD2 (6 bases). The CDR3 runs to 15 residues. V dropped 2 bases and J dropped 1 base, with 11 bases sitting between them. The germline V gene has CDR1 SGHAT and CDR2 FQNNGV. The CDR3 DNA is TGTGCCAGCAGCTTATCTGGCGGGACCCAAGAGACCCAGTACTTC. Its protein is CASSLSGGTQETQYF.

The gene calls are TRBV28 and TRBJ1-2, with D perhaps matching TRBD1 (5 bases). From germline, CDR1 is MDHEN and CDR2 SYDVKM. Trimming shortened V by 6 bases and J by 6 bases, and 17 bases separated the two germline ends. This CDR3 region has 14 residues. CDR3 in DNA: TGTGCCAGCAGGGAGGGGCAGGCGGTCCATGGCTACACCTTC. This sequence encodes CASREGQAVHGYTF.

V usage is TRBV10-3 and J usage is TRBJ1-1; D might be TRBD1 (5 bases). The V and J ends lost 6 bases and 1 base respectively, with 12 bases between them. CDR3 length: 14 residues. The V gene's germline CDR1 is ENHRY and CDR2 SYGVKD. Written as DNA, the CDR3 is TGTGCCATCAGGACCTCGGACAAGAACACTGAAGCTTTCTTT. It codes for CAIRTSDKNTEAFF.

J is TRBJ2-1 and V is TRBV4-1, with D possibly matching TRBD1 (6 bases). Per the germline V gene, CDR1 is MGHRA and CDR2 is YSYEKL. The germline V and J ends were trimmed by 1 base and 4 bases, with 11 bases remaining between them. The CDR3 length is 15 residues. CDR3 DNA: TGCGCCAGCAGCCAAGGTGGACAGCAATACAATGAGCAGTTCTTC. Its translation: CASSQGGQQYNEQFF.

The CDR3 loop reads CATSDSRSNYGYTF. CDR3 DNA: TGTGCCACCAGTGATTCACGCTCCAACTATGGCTACACCTTC. This chain joins TRBV24-1 and TRBJ1-2; D unclear. The V end lost 2 bases, the J end lost 2 bases, and 8 bases lay between the germline ends. Germline V gene lookup returns CDR1 KGHDR and CDR2 SFDVKD. This CDR3 has 14 amino acids.

The V gene is TRBV25-1, the J gene TRBJ1-2; the match to TRBD1 covers 10 bases. The germline V gene has CDR1 MGHDK and CDR2 SYGVNS. CDR3 size: 15 residues. The V segment lost 6 bases and the J segment 8 bases; nucleotides outside the gene matches: 12. For the CDR3, the DNA is TGTGCCAGCAGCGCATCCGGGACAGGGGTCTGGGGCTACACCTTC. As protein: CASSASGTGVWGYTF.

The V and J genes are TRBV10-3 and TRBJ2-2; D perhaps matches TRBD1 (6 bases). The length of the CDR3 is 14 residues. The V gene's germline CDR1 is ENHRY and CDR2 SYGVKD. V gave up 8 bases and J gave up 1 base, with 11 bases separating them. CDR3 residues: CAIATGWNTGELFF. In nucleotides, the CDR3 is TGTGCCATCGCCACAGGGTGGAACACCGGGGAGCTGTTTTTT.

The gene calls are TRBV7-2 and TRBJ1-1; D not resolved. Germline CDR1 SGHTA, CDR2 FQGNSA. The ends were cut back, 2 bases at V and 0 bases at J, with 7 bases in the middle. The CDR3 loop spans 14 amino acids. CDR3 nucleotides: TGTGCCAGCAGCTTATCGGCCCTGAACACTGAAGCTTTCTTT. Its protein is CASSLSALNTEAFF.

The gene calls are TRBV9 and TRBJ2-3; 10 bases are a match to TRBD2. The CDR3 is 15 residues long. Looked up from germline, CDR1 is SGDLS and CDR2 is YYNGEE. Trimming removed 4 bases from V and 4 bases from J; junction bases left unmatched: 6. The CDR3 DNA follows: TGTGCCAGCAGCCCTCCTAGCGGGAGAGCAGATACGCAGTATTTT. Its protein is CASSPPSGRADTQYF.

The genes are TRBV3-1 (or the pseudogene TRBV3-2) and TRBJ1-6; D uncertain. V lost 1 base and J 8 bases, leaving 3 bases between the germline ends. The CDR3 sequence is 12 residues long. The germline V gene encodes CDR1 LGHDT and CDR2 YNNKEL (reference sequence). CDR3 amino acids: CASSQGHSPLHF. Here the CDR3 DNA reads TGTGCCAGCAGCCAAGGGCATTCACCCCTCCACTTT.

This clone was seen a few times. The chain uses TRBV4-1 and TRBJ2-5, with D perhaps matching TRBD1 (6 bases). Between the trimmed V and J ends, which lost 0 bases and 5 bases, there was a span of 16 bases. The CDR3 loop spans 16 amino acids. Germline assignment: CDR1 MGHRA and CDR2 YSYEKL. In DNA, the CDR3 is TGCGCCAGCAGCCAAGATCGACAGGTGAGGAGGGAGACCCAGTACTTC. The encoded protein is CASSQDRQVRRETQYF.

This clone was counted between two and nine times. CDR3 region: CASSPGTGVYGTDTQYF. CDR3 bases: TGCGCCAGCAGCCCCGGGACAGGGGTATACGGCACAGATACGCAGTATTTT. V is TRBV5-1 and J is TRBJ2-3; 10 bases are shared with TRBD1. The CDR3 runs 17 residues. V lost 4 bases, J lost 1 base, and 9 bases stayed unmatched. Germline CDR1 and CDR2: SGHRS and YFSETQ.

As to this clone: Other DNA sequences in this sample translate to the same CDR3. The rearrangement uses TRBV4-2 and TRBJ2-6; possible D gene TRBD1, 5 bases. Per the germline V gene, CDR1 is LGHNA and CDR2 is YNFKEQ. Between the trimmed V and J ends, which lost 0 bases and 0 bases, there was a span of 6 bases. This CDR3 region has 16 residues. The CDR3 DNA is TGTGCCAGCAGCCAAGATCAGGGCTCTGGGGCCAACGTCCTGACTTTC. Translated: CASSQDQGSGANVLTF.